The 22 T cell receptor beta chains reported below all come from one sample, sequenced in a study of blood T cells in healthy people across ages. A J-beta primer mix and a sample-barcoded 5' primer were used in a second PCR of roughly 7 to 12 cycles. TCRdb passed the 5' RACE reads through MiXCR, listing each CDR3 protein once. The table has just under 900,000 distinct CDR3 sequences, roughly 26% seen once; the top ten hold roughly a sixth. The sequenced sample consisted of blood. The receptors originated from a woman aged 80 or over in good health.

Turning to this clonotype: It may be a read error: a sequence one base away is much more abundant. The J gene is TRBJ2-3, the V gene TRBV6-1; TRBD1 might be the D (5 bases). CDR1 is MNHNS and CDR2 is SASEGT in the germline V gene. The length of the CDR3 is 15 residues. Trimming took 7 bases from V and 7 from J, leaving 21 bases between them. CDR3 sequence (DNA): TGTGCCAGCAATTCGCGCACAGGTTTTAATAATACGCAGTATTTT. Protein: CASNSRTGFNNTQYF.

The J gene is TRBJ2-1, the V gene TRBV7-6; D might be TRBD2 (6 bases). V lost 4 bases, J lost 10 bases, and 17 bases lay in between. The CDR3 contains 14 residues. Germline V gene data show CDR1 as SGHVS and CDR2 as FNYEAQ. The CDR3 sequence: CASSSRVSGREQFF. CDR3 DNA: TGTGCCAGCAGCTCCCGGGTCAGCGGGCGGGAGCAGTTCTTC.

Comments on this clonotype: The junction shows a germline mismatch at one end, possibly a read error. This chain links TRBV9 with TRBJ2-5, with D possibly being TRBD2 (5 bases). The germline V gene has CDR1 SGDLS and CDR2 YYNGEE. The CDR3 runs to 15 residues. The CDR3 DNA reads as TGTGTCAGCAGCGTAGACGGTGGCGGGCAAGAGACCCAGTACTTC. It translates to CVSSVDGGGQETQYF.

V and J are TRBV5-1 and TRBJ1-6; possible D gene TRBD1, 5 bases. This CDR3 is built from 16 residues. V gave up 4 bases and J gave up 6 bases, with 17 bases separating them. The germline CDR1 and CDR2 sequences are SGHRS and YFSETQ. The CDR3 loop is CASSTGPRGVNSPLHF. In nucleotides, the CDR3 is TGCGCCAGCAGCACCGGACCTCGGGGGGTTAATTCACCCCTCCACTTT.

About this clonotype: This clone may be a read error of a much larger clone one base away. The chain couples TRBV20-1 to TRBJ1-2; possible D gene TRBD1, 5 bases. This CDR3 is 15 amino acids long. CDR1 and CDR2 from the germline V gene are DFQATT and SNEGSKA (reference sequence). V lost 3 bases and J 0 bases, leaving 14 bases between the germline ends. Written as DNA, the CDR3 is TGCAGTGCTAGTGAGCAGGGCGTAGCTAACTATGGCTACACCTTC. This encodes CSASEQGVANYGYTF.

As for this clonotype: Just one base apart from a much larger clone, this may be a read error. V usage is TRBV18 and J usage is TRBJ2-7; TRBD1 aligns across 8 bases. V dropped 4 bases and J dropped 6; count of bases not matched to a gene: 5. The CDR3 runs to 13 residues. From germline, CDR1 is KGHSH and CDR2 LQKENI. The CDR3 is CASSQGQVSEQYF. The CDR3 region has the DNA TGTGCCAGCTCACAGGGACAGGTTAGCGAGCAGTACTTC. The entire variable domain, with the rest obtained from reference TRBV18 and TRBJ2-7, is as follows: NAGVMQNPRHLVRRRGQEARLRCSPMKGHSHVYWYRQLPEEGLKFMVYLQKENIIDESGMPKERFSAEFPKEGPSILRIQQVVRGDSAAYFCASSQGQVSEQYFGPGTRLTVT.

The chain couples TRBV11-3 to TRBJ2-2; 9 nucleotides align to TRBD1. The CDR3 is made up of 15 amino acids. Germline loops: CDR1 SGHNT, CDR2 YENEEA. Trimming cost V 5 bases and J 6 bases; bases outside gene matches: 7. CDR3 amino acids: CASSRDRVLPGELFF. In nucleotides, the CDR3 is TGTGCCAGCAGCCGGGACAGGGTGCTTCCCGGGGAGCTGTTTTTT.

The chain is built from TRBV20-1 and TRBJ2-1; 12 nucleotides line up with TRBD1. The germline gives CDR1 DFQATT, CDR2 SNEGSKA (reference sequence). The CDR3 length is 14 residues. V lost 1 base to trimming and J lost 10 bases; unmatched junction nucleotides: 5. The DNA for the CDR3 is TGCAGTGCTAGAGGGGGACAGGGGGCTGGCGAGCAGTTCTTC. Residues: CSARGGQGAGEQFF.

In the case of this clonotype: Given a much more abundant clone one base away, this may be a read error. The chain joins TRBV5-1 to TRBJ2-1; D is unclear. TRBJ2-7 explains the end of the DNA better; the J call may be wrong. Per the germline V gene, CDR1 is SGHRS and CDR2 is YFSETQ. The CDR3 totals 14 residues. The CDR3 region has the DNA TGCGCCAGCAGCTTGGAGGCCGGCTACAATGAGCAGTACTTC. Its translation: CASSLEAGYNEQYF.

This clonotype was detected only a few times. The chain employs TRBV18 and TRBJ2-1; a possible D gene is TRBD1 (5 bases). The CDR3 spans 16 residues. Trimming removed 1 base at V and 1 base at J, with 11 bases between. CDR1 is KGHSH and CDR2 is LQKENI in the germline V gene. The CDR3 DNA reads TGTGCCAGCTCACCACGCCAGGGCCCTTCCTACAATGAGCAGTTCTTC. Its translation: CASSPRQGPSYNEQFF.

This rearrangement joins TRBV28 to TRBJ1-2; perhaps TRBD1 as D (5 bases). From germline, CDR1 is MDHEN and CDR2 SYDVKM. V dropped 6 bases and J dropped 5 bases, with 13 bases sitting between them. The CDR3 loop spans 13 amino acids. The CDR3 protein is CASRTTATYGYTF. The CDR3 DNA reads TGTGCCAGCAGGACGACAGCAACGTATGGCTACACCTTC.

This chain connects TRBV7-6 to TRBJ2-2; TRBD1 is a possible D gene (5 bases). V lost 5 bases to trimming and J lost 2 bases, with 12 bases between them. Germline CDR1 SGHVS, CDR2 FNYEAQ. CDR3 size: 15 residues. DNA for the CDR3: TGTGCCAGCAGCCGGGCAGGGTCAAACACCGGGGAGCTGTTTTTT. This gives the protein CASSRAGSNTGELFF. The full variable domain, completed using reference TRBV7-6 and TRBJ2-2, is GAGVSQSPRYKVTKRGQDVALRCDPISGHVSLYWYRQALGQGPEFLTYFNYEAQQDKSGLPNDRFSAERPEGSISTLTIQRTEQRDSAMYRCASSRAGSNTGELFFGEGSRLTVL.

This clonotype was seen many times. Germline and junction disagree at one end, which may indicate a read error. Here the CDR3 reads CASSASYEQYF. CDR3 in DNA: TGCGCCAGCAGTGCCAGCTACGAGCAGTACTTC. The gene calls are TRBV7-2 and TRBJ2-7; D not certain. The CDR3 extends over 11 amino acids. Germline lookup yields CDR1 SGHTA and CDR2 FQGNSA. Looking up the rest from reference TRBV7-2 and TRBJ2-7 gives the full variable domain: GAGVSQSPSNKVTEKGKDVELRCDPISGHTALYWYRQSLGQGLEFLIYFQGNSAPDKSGLPSDRFSAERTGGSVSTLTIQRTQQEDSAVYLCASSASYEQYFGPGTRLTVT.

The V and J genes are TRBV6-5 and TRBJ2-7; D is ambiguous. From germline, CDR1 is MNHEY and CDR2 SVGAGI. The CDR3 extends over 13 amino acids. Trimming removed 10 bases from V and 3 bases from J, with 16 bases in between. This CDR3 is CATALWANYEQYF. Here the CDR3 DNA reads TGTGCCACCGCATTGTGGGCGAACTACGAGCAGTACTTC.

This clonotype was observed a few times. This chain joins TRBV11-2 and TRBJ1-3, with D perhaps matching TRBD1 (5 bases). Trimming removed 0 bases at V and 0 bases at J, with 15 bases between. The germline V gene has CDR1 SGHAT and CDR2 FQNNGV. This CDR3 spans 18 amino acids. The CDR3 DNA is TGTGCCAGCAGCTTAGAAATACAGGCCCTGTCCTCTGGAAACACCATATATTTT. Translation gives CASSLEIQALSSGNTIYF.

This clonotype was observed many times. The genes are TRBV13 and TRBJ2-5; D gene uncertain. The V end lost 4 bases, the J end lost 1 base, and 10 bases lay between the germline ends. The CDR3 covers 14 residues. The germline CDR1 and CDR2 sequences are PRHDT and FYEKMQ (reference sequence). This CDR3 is CASSSPRRQETQYF. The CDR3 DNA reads TGTGCCAGCAGCTCGCCACGGCGCCAAGAGACCCAGTACTTC.

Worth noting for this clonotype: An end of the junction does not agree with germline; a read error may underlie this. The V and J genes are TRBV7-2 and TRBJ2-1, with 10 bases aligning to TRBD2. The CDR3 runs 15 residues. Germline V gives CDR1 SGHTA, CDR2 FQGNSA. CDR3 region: CASSLGTSGTNVQFF. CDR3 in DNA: TGTGCCAGCAGCTTAGGGACTAGCGGTACAAATGTGCAGTTCTTC.

This chain's CDR3 is CASSLAWRGGGDTQYF. The CDR3 bases are TGTGCCAGCAGCTTAGCTTGGCGGGGGGGCGGGGATACGCAGTATTTT. The gene calls are TRBV7-2 and TRBJ2-3; 9 bases match TRBD2. The CDR3 length is 16 residues. V was clipped by 0 bases and J by 6 bases; unmatched bases: 7. Germline-derived CDR1 and CDR2 are SGHTA and FQGNSA.

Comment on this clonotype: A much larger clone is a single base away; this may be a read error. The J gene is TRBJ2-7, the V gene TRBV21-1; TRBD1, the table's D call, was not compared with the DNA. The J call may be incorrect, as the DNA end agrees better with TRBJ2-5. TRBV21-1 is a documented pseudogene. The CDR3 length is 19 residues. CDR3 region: CASSNRPSSGHFLRETQYF. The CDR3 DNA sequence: TGTGCCAGCAGCAATCGGCCCAGCTCAGGACATTTTCTTAGGGAGACCCAGTACTTC.

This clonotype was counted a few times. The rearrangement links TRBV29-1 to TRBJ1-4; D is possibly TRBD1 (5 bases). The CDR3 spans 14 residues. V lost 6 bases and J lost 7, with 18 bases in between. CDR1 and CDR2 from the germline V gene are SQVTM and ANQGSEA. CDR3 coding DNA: TGCAGCGTCTCCGTAGGGGTCGGCGGTGAAAAACTGTTTTTT. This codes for CSVSVGVGGEKLFF.

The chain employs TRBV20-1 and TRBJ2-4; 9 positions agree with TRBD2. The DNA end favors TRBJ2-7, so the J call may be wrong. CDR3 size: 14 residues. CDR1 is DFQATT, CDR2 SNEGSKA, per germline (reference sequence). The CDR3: CSATLAGVAYEQYF. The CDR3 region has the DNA TGCAGTGCTACCTTAGCGGGAGTGGCATACGAGCAGTACTTC.

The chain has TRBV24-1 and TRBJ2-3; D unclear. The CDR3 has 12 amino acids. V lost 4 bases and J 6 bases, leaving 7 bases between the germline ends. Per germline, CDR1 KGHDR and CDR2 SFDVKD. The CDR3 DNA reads TGTGCCACCAGTGACCGCCAGGATACGCAGTATTTT. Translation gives CATSDRQDTQYF.